The clone carrying this T cell receptor (beta chain) was seen a single time. Time point given: before trial treatment. Eligible patients had advanced solid tumors lacking tumor-infiltrating lymphocytes. CDR3 size: 16 residues. Per germline, CDR1 MDHEN and CDR2 SYDVKM. The V and J ends lost 6 bases and 2 bases, in that order; junction bases with no gene match: 11. This entry is derived from a study of low-dose radiotherapy and immunotherapy resistance in tumors. About the study: Members of Cohort 2 were treated with 1 Gy per fraction every two weeks; their total was 13 Gy over 26 weeks.

Primers targeting TRAV and TRBV primed first-strand cDNA, covering alpha and beta chains. TCR amplification involved 20 to 25 PCR cycles with a constant-region primer and V-primer adapter. TCRdb reanalysed the reads using MiXCR and keeps one entry per CDR3 protein. Altogether about 39,000 distinct CDR3 sequences are present, around a third being singletons, with the ten largest covering roughly 4%. The chain has TRBV28 and TRBJ2-7; 9 nucleotides agree with TRBD1. The source material was PBMCs, sampled before treatment. The sequence was collected from a male donor with gallbladder cancer. Here the CDR3 reads CASRNHDRGRPYEQYF. Written as DNA, the CDR3 is TGTGCCAGCAGGAATCACGACAGGGGGAGGCCCTACGAGCAGTACTTC.